Listed below are T cell receptor beta chains from one sample, sequenced in a study of blood T cell repertoires in COVID-19. Only in-frame clones appear in the TCRdb table, and some are missing; sequencing was by immunoSEQ multiplex PCR. The table records tens of thousands of clones, 75% to 95% of them present only once. The sequenced sample was peripheral blood. The receptors stem from a man aged 55 to 70 with acute or convalescent COVID-19. The CDR3 runs from the conserved cysteine through the conserved F or W. The order of the fields is V gene, D gene, J gene, CDR3 protein. D genes are given only for firm matches.

V: TRBV29-1
D: NA
J: TRBJ1-4
CDR3: CSVEDEGGEKLFF

V: TRBV30
D: TRBD1
J: TRBJ1-3
CDR3: CAWSAGTTGLGNTIYF

V: TRBV6-6
D: NA
J: TRBJ2-5
CDR3: CASSDTRETTQYF

V: TRBV27
D: NA
J: TRBJ2-5
CDR3: CASSLWGERETQYF

V: TRBV28
D: TRBD2
J: TRBJ2-7
CDR3: CASSSSSSGRGSYEQYF

V: TRBV29-1
D: TRBD1
J: TRBJ2-1
CDR3: CSVERTGVNEQFF

V: TRBV6-2/TRBV6-3
D: NA
J: TRBJ2-3
CDR3: CASSPPRLVNTQYF

V: TRBV19
D: NA
J: TRBJ2-3
CDR3: CASSITASTDTQYF

V: TRBV5-1
D: TRBD2
J: TRBJ2-1
CDR3: CASSSTSGAYNEQFF

V: TRBV30
D: NA
J: TRBJ1-5
CDR3: CAWSRGGRGNQPQHF

V: TRBV7-2
D: TRBD1
J: TRBJ2-2
CDR3: CASSPGTANTGELFF

V: TRBV19
D: TRBD1
J: TRBJ2-2
CDR3: CASSPGTAAGELFF

V: TRBV7-9
D: NA
J: TRBJ2-3
CDR3: CASSLAYDTQYF

V: TRBV6-5
D: TRBD1
J: TRBJ1-1
CDR3: CASLPTRQGKAFF

V: TRBV5-1
D: NA
J: TRBJ2-1
CDR3: CASSFNGGLNEQFF

V: TRBV15
D: NA
J: TRBJ1-2
CDR3: CATSRVRTANYGYTF

V: TRBV12-3/TRBV12-4
D: NA
J: TRBJ2-3
CDR3: CASRPRGTDTQYF

V: TRBV27
D: TRBD1
J: TRBJ1-2
CDR3: CASSSGQPYGYTF

V: TRBV19
D: TRBD1
J: TRBJ2-2
CDR3: CASSTRTGGTGELFF

V: TRBV5-1
D: NA
J: TRBJ1-1
CDR3: CASSPRVSPSRGGTEAFF

V: TRBV6-1
D: TRBD1
J: TRBJ2-2
CDR3: CASSKVLNGQGSTGELFF

V: TRBV7-6
D: NA
J: TRBJ2-2
CDR3: CASSLELSSRTGELFF

V: TRBV11-2
D: NA
J: TRBJ2-3
CDR3: CASSLERTSTDTQYF

V: TRBV18
D: NA
J: TRBJ1-5
CDR3: CASSPPGGKDQPQHF

V: TRBV6-5
D: NA
J: TRBJ1-2
CDR3: CASSYLRGNYGYTF

V: TRBV9
D: TRBD1
J: TRBJ2-4
CDR3: CASSVGAPQGAIQYF

V: TRBV6-1
D: NA
J: TRBJ1-2
CDR3: CASSLGEDGYTF

V: TRBV6-2/TRBV6-3
D: NA
J: TRBJ2-7
CDR3: CASSPPGAAYEQYF

V: TRBV3-1/TRBV3-2
D: NA
J: TRBJ2-7
CDR3: CASSPPTSGAPYEQYF

V: TRBV9
D: NA
J: TRBJ2-7
CDR3: CASSEGGAYEQYF

V: TRBV28
D: TRBD2
J: TRBJ2-5
CDR3: CASSPLAGAGTQYF

V: TRBV6-6
D: NA
J: TRBJ2-7
CDR3: CASRTGLSLDEQYF

V: TRBV5-1
D: TRBD1
J: TRBJ1-1
CDR3: CASSGGDRDTEAFF

V: TRBV10-3
D: TRBD1
J: TRBJ2-3
CDR3: CAISESQGEDTQYF

V: TRBV11-3
D: TRBD2
J: TRBJ2-7
CDR3: CASSLALAGGNEQYF

V: TRBV6-1
D: NA
J: TRBJ2-7
CDR3: CASSEGQGGFYEQYF

V: TRBV6-5
D: NA
J: TRBJ2-1
CDR3: CASRYYNEQFF

V: TRBV30
D: TRBD2
J: TRBJ2-7
CDR3: CAWSHPPRLAVTYEQYF

V: TRBV2
D: TRBD1
J: TRBJ1-5
CDR3: CASSGQGTSNQPQHF

V: TRBV4-1
D: TRBD2
J: TRBJ2-7
CDR3: CASSQDSGGTYEQYF

V: TRBV28
D: TRBD1
J: TRBJ1-5
CDR3: CASSKPGQGVNNQPQHF

V: TRBV7-2
D: TRBD1
J: TRBJ2-2
CDR3: CASTPRQGKNTGELFF

V: TRBV15
D: TRBD1
J: TRBJ1-4
CDR3: CATSPGQAFNEKLFF

V: TRBV6-5
D: TRBD1
J: TRBJ2-1
CDR3: CASNVRDRLEVKQFF

V: TRBV9
D: TRBD1
J: TRBJ2-5
CDR3: CASSVDIPGTGYGETQYF

V: TRBV25-1
D: NA
J: TRBJ2-7
CDR3: CASRRDGGLGEQYF

V: TRBV5-1
D: TRBD2
J: TRBJ2-5
CDR3: CASSRGSEQETQYF

V: TRBV12-3/TRBV12-4
D: NA
J: TRBJ1-5
CDR3: CASSNLGQPQHF

V: TRBV5-1
D: NA
J: TRBJ2-5
CDR3: CASSLVTAEETQYF

V: TRBV13
D: TRBD1
J: TRBJ1-1
CDR3: CASSPDRGAMNTEAFF

V: TRBV9
D: TRBD2
J: TRBJ2-1
CDR3: CASSVVRGETSGYNEQFF

V: TRBV11-3
D: NA
J: TRBJ1-1
CDR3: CASSPSRVAEAFF

V: TRBV12-3/TRBV12-4
D: NA
J: TRBJ2-1
CDR3: CASSQSWGEQFF

V: TRBV6-5
D: NA
J: TRBJ2-3
CDR3: CASRLGTGNTDTQYF

V: TRBV11-3
D: NA
J: TRBJ2-7
CDR3: CASRTTWGVEQYF

V: TRBV27
D: NA
J: TRBJ1-1
CDR3: CASLRGTEAFF

V: TRBV18
D: TRBD1
J: TRBJ1-1
CDR3: CASSHGTGERGTEAFF